The clone carrying this TCR beta chain showed up just a few times. This sample is part of a study of blood T cell repertoires in COVID-19. Germline V gene data show CDR1 as SGHNT and CDR2 as YYREEE (reference sequence). The V end lost 7 bases, the J end lost 3 bases, and 10 bases lay between the germline ends. The CDR3 sequence is 12 residues long. The repertoire was sequenced with immunoSEQ multiplex PCR; TCRdb's copy has only in-frame clones and lacks some. The table has approximately 190,000 clones, 70% to 85% seen once; the top ten hold 6.5% to 8.5%. Sequencing was done on a sample of peripheral blood. This chain joins TRBV5-4 and TRBJ1-2; D is possibly TRBD1 (5 bases). The source of this sequence is a human donor with acute or convalescent COVID-19. The donor label of this sample is uncertain. In nucleotides, the CDR3 is TGTGCCAGCCGGGGCGGGGACTATGGCTACACCTTC. This encodes CASRGGDYGYTF.